Following are 5 T cell receptor beta chains from one sample sequenced in a study of blood T cell repertoires in COVID-19. This table comes from immunoSEQ multiplex PCR, and its TCRdb copy is limited to in-frame clones, with some not included. The sample has roughly 250,000 clones, approximately 91% seen once. The sample taken for sequencing was PBMCs or T cells enriched from blood (not recorded which). All receptors come from a woman aged 40 to 49 with acute COVID-19.

This clone was detected only once. The gene calls are TRBV6-2 or TRBV6-3 and TRBJ2-5; TRBD2 aligns across 9 bases. The V and J ends lost 5 bases and 1 base, in that order; junction bases with no gene match: 11. Germline-derived CDR1 and CDR2 are MNHEY and SVGEGT. This CDR3 has 17 residues. CDR3 nucleotides: TGTGCCAGCAGTCCCGGGAGGTCTAGCGGGATCCAAGAGACCCAGTACTTC. This gives the protein CASSPGRSSGIQETQYF.

Only one count was recorded for this clone. V is TRBV7-9 and J is TRBJ1-3; 8 bases are a match to TRBD1. The CDR3 loop spans 16 amino acids. Germline values: CDR1 SEHNR, CDR2 FQNEAQ (reference sequence). Germline trimming cut 6 bases from V and 0 bases from J; bases unmatched to any gene: 7. The CDR3 here is CASSPQGEGSGNTIYF. CDR3 DNA sequence: TGTGCCAGCAGTCCACAGGGGGAAGGCTCTGGAAACACCATATATTTT. The entire variable domain, with the rest obtained from reference TRBV7-9 and TRBJ1-3, is as follows: DTGVSQNPRHKITKRGQNVTFRCDPISEHNRLYWYRQTLGQGPEFLTYFQNEAQLEKSRLLSDRFSAERPKGSFSTLEIQRTEQGDSAMYLCASSPQGEGSGNTIYFGEGSWLTVV.

The chain links TRBV30 to TRBJ2-3; maybe TRBD1 (5 bases). Looked up from germline, CDR1 is GTSNPN and CDR2 is SVGIG (reference sequence). V dropped 4 bases and J dropped 4 bases, with 9 bases sitting between them. The CDR3 contains 12 residues. CDR3 bases: TGTGCCTGGACCGTGGGGCCAGATACGCAGTATTTT. Translated, it gives CAWTVGPDTQYF.

The chain recombines TRBV6-1 with TRBJ1-1; unclear D gene. V lost 3 bases, J lost 5 bases, and 7 bases lay in between. The germline V gene encodes CDR1 MNHNS and CDR2 SASEGT. The CDR3 is 12 residues long. CDR3 nucleotides: TGTGCCAGCAGTGAGGCGGGAACTGAAGCTTTCTTT. Translation: CASSEAGTEAFF.

Here the CDR3 DNA reads TGTGCCAGCAGTTATGGACTAGCCTACGAGCAGTACTTC. Protein product: CASSYGLAYEQYF. This rearrangement joins TRBV6-2 or TRBV6-3 to TRBJ2-7; 7 nucleotides match TRBD2. V shed 3 bases and J 2 bases; nucleotides not matched to a gene: 1. This CDR3 has 13 residues. Germline V gene lookup returns CDR1 MNHEY and CDR2 SVGEGT.